These 2 T cell receptor beta chains came from one sample sequenced in a study of vaccination and CD4 T cells after COVID-19. Sequenced with the Oncomine TCR Beta short-read assay was DNA taken from cultured CD4+ T cells. TCRdb re-derived calls from the PCR reads in MiXCR, one entry per CDR3 protein. The sample carries about 29,000 distinct CDR3 sequences, around 60% recorded once. Their antigen targets remain unknown. The treatment denotes: roughly 10-day PBMC culture with coronavirus spike peptide pools or control peptides (ViraFEST assay). The specimen was CD4+ T cells from blood, cultured in vitro, collected after SARS-CoV-2 vaccination. The receptors come from a human donor who received a COVID-19 vaccine.

The chain has TRBV7-8 and TRBJ2-1; a weak D match, TRBD2 (6 bases). This CDR3 comprises 17 residues. Trimming took off 5 bases at V and 6 bases at J, with 23 bases between the two ends. CDR1 is SGHVS and CDR2 is FQNEAQ in the germline V gene. CDR3 protein: CASSPAQGSGSFNEQFF. Written as DNA, the CDR3 is TGTGCCAGCAGCCCCGCCCAGGGTAGCGGCAGCTTCAATGAGCAGTTCTTC.

The chain combines TRBV5-1 with TRBJ2-1; 7 bases map to TRBD1. The V gene end was trimmed by 4 bases and the J gene end by 4 bases; junction bases not matched to a gene: 8. CDR3 length equals 15 residues. Germline V gives CDR1 SGHRS, CDR2 YFSETQ. CDR3 DNA sequence: TGCGCCAGCAGCAGTGCCGGGACAGAATACAATGAGCAGTTCTTC. Translation: CASSSAGTEYNEQFF. Full variable domain (rest looked up from reference TRBV5-1 and TRBJ2-1): KAGVTQTPRYLIKTRGQQVTLSCSPISGHRSVSWYQQTPGQGLQFLFEYFSETQRNKGNFPGRFSGRQFSNSRSEMNVSTLELGDSALYLCASSSAGTEYNEQFFGPGTRLTVL.